This is a list of T cell receptor beta chains from one sample in a study of Ad26.COV2.S vaccination and SARS-CoV-2 variants. Method: immunoSEQ multiplex PCR; TCRdb's copy keeps in-frame clones and lacks some. The repertoire consists of 350,000 to 500,000 clones, with around 90% occurring once and the leading ten covering around 4.5%. Here the sequenced sample was peripheral blood, taken in a trial of Ad26.COV2.S vaccine versus placebo. These receptors all come from a person aged 18 to 59 who received the Ad26.COV2.S COVID-19 vaccine or a placebo. Both conserved end residues are part of each CDR3. Fields, in order: V gene, D gene, J gene, clone size, CDR3 DNA, CDR3 protein. A D gene is named only where the DNA matches it firmly. Clone size, where shown, is once, few, many, or a class for clones that have expanded.

TRBV11-2,TRBD1,TRBJ1-4,NA,TGTGCCAGCAGCTTAGTCGGGACAGAGAATGAAAAACTGTTTTTT,CASSLVGTENEKLFF
TRBV5-4,NA,TRBJ2-2,NA,TGTGCCAGCAGCCCTTCGATAGGGGAGAACACCGGGGAGCTGTTTTTT,CASSPSIGENTGELFF
TRBV11-3,TRBD1,TRBJ2-7,NA,TGTGCCAGCAGCCGAGGGACAGACCCTTCCTACGAGCAGTACTTC,CASSRGTDPSYEQYF
TRBV5-1,NA,TRBJ2-7,NA,TGCGCCAGCAGCCGTCCAGGGGACGAGCAGTACTTC,CASSRPGDEQYF
TRBV19,TRBD2,TRBJ2-7,NA,TGTGCCAGTAGCTATGCGGGAGGCGACACCTACGAGCAGTACTTC,CASSYAGGDTYEQYF
TRBV18,NA,TRBJ2-2,many,TGTGCCAGCTCACCTAACACCGGGGAGCTGTTTTTT,CASSPNTGELFF
TRBV27,TRBD1,TRBJ2-3,once,TGTGCCAGCAGGGGACAGGTTACCCCAGATACGCAGTATTTT,CASRGQVTPDTQYF
TRBV9,NA,TRBJ2-2,NA,TGTGCCAGCAGCGTTCGGTCCACCGGGGAGCTGTTTTTT,CASSVRSTGELFF
TRBV5-6,NA,TRBJ1-2,NA,TGTGCCAGCAGCGTTGACCAGGTGGGCTACACCTTC,CASSVDQVGYTF
TRBV1,NA,TRBJ1-2,NA,TGCACCAGCAGCCAAGATTGGGGTACCCGGACAGGTCCCACACTAGCAGGGACTAGCTATGGCTACACCTTC,CTSSQDWGTRTGPTLAGTSYGYTF
TRBV9,TRBD1,TRBJ2-1,NA,TGTGCCCGAGGCTGGGACAGGGCATACAATGAGCAGTTCTTC,CARGWDRAYNEQFF
TRBV19,TRBD1,TRBJ2-2,NA,TGTGCCAGTAGTATTCAGGGGGTAATCACCGGGGAGCTGTTTTTT,CASSIQGVITGELFF
TRBV4-2,NA,TRBJ1-5,NA,TGTGCCAGCAGCCAAGACGGGGGCCAGGGTCAGCCCCAGCATTTT,CASSQDGGQGQPQHF
TRBV6-2/TRBV6-3,NA,TRBJ1-1,NA,TGTGCCAGCAGCCACTCGGACTCATTGGTTTTCTTT,CASSHSDSLVFF
TRBV4-2,NA,TRBJ2-7,NA,TGTGCCAGCAGCCAAGAAGGCGGGACACCCTACGAGCAGTACTTC,CASSQEGGTPYEQYF
TRBV7-9,TRBD1,TRBJ1-3,NA,TGTGCCAGCAGCCCGCGACAGGGGACTGGAAACACCATATATTTT,CASSPRQGTGNTIYF